These T cell receptor beta chains were read from a single sample in a study of response to subunit inactivated influenza vaccine. TCRdb reanalysed the RT-PCR reads using MiXCR and keeps one entry per CDR3 protein. The sample gives roughly 700,000 distinct CDR3 sequences, 15% to 17% of which show up once; around 10% is in the top ten. This specimen was PBMCs from blood, taken 11 to 12 days after vaccination. All receptors come from a man between 45 and 60 years old who received an inactivated influenza vaccine. The CDR3 runs from the conserved cysteine through the conserved F or W. The D gene is left open where the match is weak. Part of the rows lack a size; the others show once, few, many or a class for expanded clones.

DNA	CDR3	J	V	size	D
TGCGCCAGCAGCTCGACTAGCGGGGGATTTGAGACCCAGTACTTC	CASSSTSGGFETQYF	TRBJ2-5	TRBV4-1	few	TRBD2
TGTGCCAGCAGCTTAGCCCTTGCCTACTTCACAGATACGCAGTATTTT	CASSLALAYFTDTQYF	TRBJ2-3	TRBV7-2	few	-
TGTGCCAGCAGTTTATTTGTAGGGGCCGACGAGCAGTACTTC	CASSLFVGADEQYF	TRBJ2-7	TRBV28	few	-
TGTGCCCGCAGTTTCCCGGGAGTCAGAAGCTCTGGGGCCAACGTCCTGACTTTC	CARSFPGVRSSGANVLTF	TRBJ2-6	TRBV6-4	-	-
TGTGCCAGCAGTTCAGGGGGCATAGGGGACAATGAGCAGTTCTTC	CASSSGGIGDNEQFF	TRBJ2-1	TRBV28	few	TRBD1
TGTGCCAGCAGCTTATACGCGGCGGGGAACACTGAAGCTTTCTTT	CASSLYAAGNTEAFF	TRBJ1-1	TRBV11-2	few	-
TGTGCCACCAGTGATTTCTATAGCGGGAGCATCCCAGATACGCAGTATTTT	CATSDFYSGSIPDTQYF	TRBJ2-3	TRBV24-1	few	TRBD2
TGTGCCAGCAGCTTTGAGGGGGGCCGGATCGAGCAGTACTTC	CASSFEGGRIEQYF	TRBJ2-7	TRBV5-5	few	-
TGTGCCAGCAGCCCCGCGGGCTCGTTGAACACTGAAGCTTTCTTT	CASSPAGSLNTEAFF	TRBJ1-1	TRBV14	-	-
TGTGCCAGTAGTGTTACTTGGTCCCCTACAAATGAGCAGTTCTTC	CASSVTWSPTNEQFF	TRBJ2-1	TRBV19	-	-
TGTGCCAGGACACCCCACAGGGAAAGTGGCTACACCTTC	CARTPHRESGYTF	TRBJ1-2	TRBV2	few	-
TGTGCCAGTACCCGCGGACCGGGACAGGACTTATACGAGCAGTACTTC	CASTRGPGQDLYEQYF	TRBJ2-7	TRBV19	-	TRBD1
TGTGCCAGCAGCTTTATGGGGACCCACCAAGAGACCCAGTACTTC	CASSFMGTHQETQYF	TRBJ2-5	TRBV7-9	few	-
TGCGCCAGCAGAGAGAGCCAGATCTACGAGCAGTACTTC	CASRESQIYEQYF	TRBJ2-7	TRBV5-1	-	-
TGCAGCGTAGGAAGACAGGGCCCTTTCGAAAAACTGTTTTTT	CSVGRQGPFEKLFF	TRBJ1-4	TRBV29-1	-	TRBD1
TGTGCCAGCAGATCATACACAGGTCTGGGCACCGGGGAGCTGTTTTTT	CASRSYTGLGTGELFF	TRBJ2-2	TRBV5-4	-	-
TGCGCCAGCAGCAGACAGGGCTTCTCCTACAATGAGCAGTTCTTC	CASSRQGFSYNEQFF	TRBJ2-1	TRBV5-1	-	TRBD1
TGTGCCAGCAGCCCGGGAGATCATACGCAGTATTTT	CASSPGDHTQYF	TRBJ2-3	TRBV3-1	few	-
TGTGCCAGCAGTGTTTTGGGGGGAAATATTTACGAGCAGTACTTC	CASSVLGGNIYEQYF	TRBJ2-7	TRBV2	few	-
TGTGCCACCAGCGCAACAGGCTACGAGCAGTACTTC	CATSATGYEQYF	TRBJ2-7	TRBV15	few	-
TGTGCCAGCAGTTCTGAGTTGAACACTGAAGCTTTCTTT	CASSSELNTEAFF	TRBJ1-1	TRBV2	-	-
TGTGCCACCAGTGAACGACAGGGGATGGGTACGCAGTATTTT	CATSERQGMGTQYF	TRBJ2-3	TRBV24-1	few	TRBD1
TGTGCCAGCAGCTTGGGGACTGGGACTGAAGCTTTCTTT	CASSLGTGTEAFF	TRBJ1-1	TRBV5-5	many	-
TGTGCCACCAGCAGCACTAGCGGGGGGTACAATGAGCAGTTCTTC	CATSSTSGGYNEQFF	TRBJ2-1	TRBV15	few	TRBD2
TGCGCCAGCAGCCAAGTACCGGGCTACGAGCAGTACTTC	CASSQVPGYEQYF	TRBJ2-7	TRBV4-1	many	-
TGTGCCAGCAGCTTTTTTTCTGTAGGGACCGCGAACACTGAAGCTTTCTTT	CASSFFSVGTANTEAFF	TRBJ1-1	TRBV11-1	few	-
TGTGCCAGCAGTCCCAGGGAAGGGATTATTTACTACAATGAGCAGTTCTTC	CASSPREGIIYYNEQFF	TRBJ2-1	TRBV12-3/TRBV12-4	few	-
TGTGCCAGCAGCACCGGAGTGAGCGACTCTGGAAACACCATATATTTT	CASSTGVSDSGNTIYF	TRBJ1-3	TRBV28	-	-
TGCGCCAGCAGCTTGGTTTACGAGGCAGATACGCAGTATTTT	CASSLVYEADTQYF	TRBJ2-3	TRBV5-1	few	-
TGCAGTGCTACCGGCCTACTAGGTTCCTACGAGCAGTACTTC	CSATGLLGSYEQYF	TRBJ2-7	TRBV20-1	-	-
TGCAGCGTTGAGGGGCTCCCCAATGGCTACACCTTC	CSVEGLPNGYTF	TRBJ1-2	TRBV29-1	few	-
TGCAGTGCTAGAGGGGCGGACCCCCAAAACATTCAGTACTTC	CSARGADPQNIQYF	TRBJ2-4	TRBV20-1	few	-